The 18 T cell receptor beta chains below all came from one sample that was sequenced in a study of human T cells and chemical hapten exposure (dated by TCRdb to about 2021). This specimen's time point label, per the study, means: pre-sensitization, week 0. According to the study, the label for this sample's treatment or condition signals: therapeutic diphenylcyclopropenone sensitization with weekly scalp DPC. The library came from RACE. The data were produced on a NextSeq 500. The public sequencing data were trimmed at Q25 with fastp and processed into clonotypes with MiXCR by TCRdb, which kept only in-frame beta chains. One record per CDR3 amino acid sequence lists the most common genes and DNA. This sample gives tens of thousands of distinct CDR3 sequences in total; less than 15% of them show up just once. The ten top clones hold 4.6% of the sample. The starting material was whole blood, obtained in connection with sensitization to the hapten diphenylcyclopropenone (DPC). The receptors stem from a woman between 45 and 60 years old with alopecia areata. Some clones in this sample may be carry-over from other donors' samples.

The J gene is TRBJ2-1, the V gene TRBV7-8; 8 bases line up with TRBD2. The V and J ends lost 2 bases and 0 bases, in that order; junction bases with no gene match: 3. The CDR3 runs to 16 residues. Looked up from germline, CDR1 is SGHVS and CDR2 is FQNEAQ. CDR3 coding DNA: TGTGCCAGCAGCTTATTCGGGAGGGTCTCCTACAATGAGCAGTTCTTC. Protein product: CASSLFGRVSYNEQFF.

There are many counts of this clonotype. The J gene is TRBJ2-1, the V gene TRBV20-1, with TRBD2 identical over 9 bases. The CDR3 contains 14 residues. The germline V gene encodes CDR1 DFQATT and CDR2 SNEGSKA (reference sequence). Trimming took 4 bases from V and 7 from J; bases not matched to a gene: 8. The CDR3 here is CSAKGSSGMNEQFF. CDR3 DNA: TGCAGTGCTAAGGGTTCTAGCGGGATGAATGAGCAGTTCTTC.

The V call is TRBV20-1, the J call TRBJ2-1; D call uncertain. This CDR3 has 14 amino acids. Trimming pared 0 bases from V and 0 bases from J, leaving 6 bases between. In germline, CDR1 is DFQATT, CDR2 SNEGSKA (reference sequence). DNA for the CDR3: TGCAGTGCTAGAGACGGTAGCTCCTACAATGAGCAGTTCTTC. This sequence encodes CSARDGSSYNEQFF.

The chain is built from TRBV5-1 and TRBJ2-3; TRBD1 agrees at 9 bases. This CDR3 has 15 amino acids. The V gene end was trimmed by 0 bases and the J gene end by 4 bases; junction bases not matched to a gene: 3. Germline CDR1 is SGHRS and CDR2 is YFSETQ. The CDR3 is CASSLGGQGADTQYF. The CDR3, as DNA: TGCGCCAGCAGCTTGGGGGGACAGGGTGCAGATACGCAGTATTTT.

This clonotype was seen only a few times. The J gene is TRBJ1-1, the V gene TRBV2; D gene uncertain. V was pared by 5 bases and J by 4 bases, with 14 bases between. The CDR3 covers 14 residues. The germline CDR1 and CDR2 sequences are SNHLY and FYNNEI. Here the CDR3 DNA reads TGTGCCAGCAGTTCCTCCCTACGCGGCACTGAAGCTTTCTTT. Its protein product is CASSSSLRGTEAFF.

CDR3 region: CASSYSSGRGYEQYF. The CDR3, as DNA: TGTGCCAGCAGTTACTCAAGCGGGAGAGGTTACGAGCAGTACTTC. The V call is TRBV6-2 or TRBV6-3, the J call TRBJ2-7, with TRBD2 matching 8 bases. After removal of 0 bases from V and 4 bases from J, the junction contained 5 bases not matched to a gene. The CDR3 is made up of 15 amino acids. CDR1 and CDR2 from the germline V gene are MNHEY and SVGEGT.

Only a few counts were recorded for this clonotype. V gene TRBV6-5 combines with J gene TRBJ2-7; D perhaps matches TRBD2 (6 bases). V dropped 2 bases and J dropped 0 bases, with 11 bases sitting between them. The CDR3 totals 15 residues. Per the germline V gene, CDR1 is MNHEY and CDR2 is SVGAGI. CDR3 coding DNA: TGTGCCAGCAGTTACGAGAGCGGGCACTCCTACGAGCAGTACTTC. This gives the protein CASSYESGHSYEQYF.

The CDR3 bases are TGTGCCAGCAGCAGCGACTGGAATAGCCATGAGCAGTTCTTC. Amino acids: CASSSDWNSHEQFF. This chain links TRBV7-2 with TRBJ2-1, with D unclear. The V gene lost 5 bases and the J gene lost 8 bases, with 16 bases spanning the gap. From germline, CDR1 is SGHTA and CDR2 FQGNSA. CDR3 length: 14 amino acids. The full variable domain, with the rest looked up from reference TRBV7-2 and TRBJ2-1, is GAGVSQSPSNKVTEKGKDVELRCDPISGHTALYWYRQSLGQGLEFLIYFQGNSAPDKSGLPSDRFSAERTGGSVSTLTIQRTQQEDSAVYLCASSSDWNSHEQFFGPGTRLTVL.

This clonotype was seen a handful of times. This chain joins TRBV11-3 and TRBJ2-1; perhaps TRBD2 as D (6 bases). Trimming removed 3 bases from V and 7 bases from J, with 16 bases in between. Germline V gene data show CDR1 as SGHNT and CDR2 as YENEEA. This CDR3 region has 15 residues. CDR3 loop: CASSFGGTSGNEQFF. The CDR3 bases are TGTGCCAGCAGCTTTGGCGGGACGTCCGGGAATGAGCAGTTCTTC.

V gene TRBV2 combines with J gene TRBJ2-3; D unclear. The germline gives CDR1 SNHLY, CDR2 FYNNEI. The V gene lost 3 bases and the J gene lost 1 base, with 8 bases spanning the gap. This CDR3 region has 14 residues. The CDR3 coding sequence is TGTGCCAGCAGTGATTCTAGACGCACAGATACGCAGTATTTT. Its translation is CASSDSRRTDTQYF.

The chain uses TRBV29-1 and TRBJ2-7, with 10 nucleotides matching TRBD2. The J segment lost 7 bases and the V segment lost 7 bases, leaving 10 bases of the junction unmatched. This CDR3 spans 13 amino acids. The V gene's germline CDR1 is SQVTM and CDR2 ANQGSEA. For the CDR3, the DNA is TGCAGCGGTTCCGCTAGCGGGAGTGGAGAGCAGTACTTC. This codes for CSGSASGSGEQYF.

This chain uses TRBV18 with TRBJ1-2; D remains unclear. The V and J ends lost 3 bases and 3 bases respectively, with 8 bases between them. Germline lookup yields CDR1 KGHSH and CDR2 LQKENI. This CDR3 region has 13 residues. The CDR3 DNA is TGTGCCAGCTCACCCGACGGGGACTATGGCTACACCTTC. Translated, it gives CASSPDGDYGYTF.

J is TRBJ1-2 and V is TRBV2; no definite D call. The CDR3 extends over 12 amino acids. With 5 bases removed from V and 5 bases from J, the gap between germline ends came to 9 bases. From germline, CDR1 is SNHLY and CDR2 FYNNEI. CDR3: CASSLERYGYTF. As DNA, the CDR3 is TGTGCCAGCAGTTTGGAGCGGTATGGCTACACCTTC.

The chain employs TRBV5-5 and TRBJ2-3; no clear D. V dropped 1 base and J dropped 0 bases, with 6 bases sitting between them. This CDR3 region has 14 residues. CDR1 is SGHKS and CDR2 is YYEKEE in the germline V gene (reference sequence). This CDR3 reads CASSLRGSTDTQYF. The CDR3 DNA is TGTGCCAGCAGCTTGCGCGGAAGCACAGATACGCAGTATTTT.

The table lists this clonotype with many counts. The rearrangement links TRBV11-3 to TRBJ2-1, with a tentative D call TRBD1 (5 bases). Germline-derived CDR1 and CDR2 are SGHNT and YENEEA. V dropped 1 base and J dropped 5 bases, with 9 bases sitting between them. The CDR3 runs to 14 residues. The CDR3 loop reads CASSLGGRNNEQFF. Written as DNA, the CDR3 is TGTGCCAGCAGCTTAGGGGGCAGAAACAATGAGCAGTTCTTC.

This clonotype was counted between two and nine times. The chain recombines TRBV10-3 with TRBJ2-7; D gene uncertain. V lost 2 bases and J lost 2, with 10 bases in between. The length of the CDR3 is 14 residues. CDR1 and CDR2 (germline): ENHRY, SYGVKD. CDR3 sequence: CAISEGPRPYEQYF. The CDR3 DNA is TGTGCCATCAGTGAGGGTCCAAGACCCTACGAGCAGTACTTC.

This clonotype was picked up a small number of times. CDR3 in amino acids: CASSQNGGARTEAFF. CDR3 nucleotides: TGCGCCAGCAGCCAAAACGGAGGGGCGAGAACTGAAGCTTTCTTT. The genes are TRBV4-3 and TRBJ1-1, with D possibly matching TRBD1 (5 bases). This CDR3 is built from 15 residues. V lost 2 bases to trimming and J lost 5 bases, with 15 bases between them. The V gene's germline CDR1 is LGHNA and CDR2 YSLEER.

This clonotype was seen ten or more times. The rearrangement joins TRBV14 to TRBJ1-4; tentatively, D is TRBD1 (5 bases). CDR3 length: 14 amino acids. V was cut by 3 bases and J by 6 bases, with 11 bases left in between. From germline, CDR1 is SGHDN and CDR2 FVKESK. The chain's CDR3 is CASSQNPGHEKLFF. The CDR3 DNA sequence: TGTGCCAGCAGCCAGAACCCGGGGCATGAAAAACTGTTTTTT.